These 9 T cell receptor beta chains were sequenced from one sample in a study of CXCR3 chemokines and chemotherapy response in bladder cancer. TCRdb passed the PCR reads through MiXCR, listing each CDR3 protein once. The sample consists of under 300 distinct CDR3 sequences, 9.5% to 15% of them appearing once. This material was acquired from a patient whose treatment included neoadjuvant chemotherapy. Receptor source: a human donor with bladder cancer that did not respond to neoadjuvant chemotherapy.

This clonotype was detected ten times or more. The rearrangement uses TRBV9 and TRBJ2-7, with 7 positions matching TRBD1. V was pared by 0 bases and J by 5 bases, with 5 bases of the junction left unmatched. The germline gives CDR1 SGDLS, CDR2 YYNGEE. The CDR3 has 14 amino acids. CDR3: CASSVGNRGNEQYF. CDR3 nucleotide sequence: TGTGCCAGCAGCGTAGGAAACAGGGGCAACGAGCAGTACTTC.

In its sample, this clonotype ranks as large (0.1 to 1%). The CDR3 region is CASRGQHANTGELFF. CDR3 nucleotide sequence: TGTGCCAGCAGGGGACAGCACGCGAACACCGGGGAGCTGTTTTTT. The rearrangement links TRBV7-2 to TRBJ2-2, with TRBD1 identical over 7 bases. The V segment lost 6 bases and the J segment 0 bases; nucleotides outside the gene matches: 4. Germline CDR1 is SGHTA and CDR2 is FQGNSA. The CDR3 is 15 residues long.

V is TRBV10-3 and J is TRBJ2-2; D gene ambiguous. V was shortened by 11 bases and J by 2 bases, with 6 bases between the two germline ends. The CDR3 runs 11 residues. Per the germline V gene, CDR1 is ENHRY and CDR2 is SYGVKD. The DNA for the CDR3 is TGTGCCCCCCCAAACACCGGGGAGCTGTTTTTT. Translation: CAPPNTGELFF.

This clonotype is medium-sized within its sample. This sequence joins TRBV20-1 and TRBJ2-4; 7 bases match TRBD1. Germline loops: CDR1 DFQATT, CDR2 SNEGSKA (reference sequence). J lost 4 bases, V lost 0 bases, and 6 bases had no gene match. The CDR3 consists of 15 residues. CDR3 coding DNA: TGCAGTGCTAGAGATCGGGGACAGATAAAAAACATTCAGTACTTC. This gives the protein CSARDRGQIKNIQYF.

This clonotype ranks as large. The chain is built from TRBV28 and TRBJ1-5; unclear D gene. From germline, CDR1 is MDHEN and CDR2 SYDVKM. Trimming stripped 1 base from V and 4 bases from J, with 8 bases between. The CDR3 contains 14 residues. CDR3 sequence (DNA): TGTGCCAGCAGTTTATACGCAGTGAATCAGCCCCAGCATTTT. This codes for CASSLYAVNQPQHF.

By share, this clonotype counts as large (0.1 to 1%). V gene TRBV5-6 combines with J gene TRBJ2-1, with 12 bases aligning to TRBD2. The germline CDR1 and CDR2 sequences are SGHDT and YYEEEE. V lost 2 bases and J lost 5; bases outside the gene matches: 5. There are 16 residues in the CDR3. This chain's CDR3 is CASSFLTSGRNNEQFF. In DNA, the CDR3 is TGTGCCAGCAGCTTTTTGACTAGCGGGAGAAACAATGAGCAGTTCTTC.

This clonotype is large. The chain links TRBV6-5 to TRBJ1-2; D may be TRBD1 (5 bases). The V and J ends lost 7 bases and 8 bases respectively, with 11 bases between them. CDR3 length: 11 amino acids. Looked up from germline, CDR1 is MNHEY and CDR2 is SVGAGI. CDR3 region: CASTGEEGYTF. The CDR3 nucleotides are TGTGCCAGCACGGGGGAGGAGGGCTACACCTTC.

By sample share, this clonotype is medium-sized. This chain uses TRBV20-1 with TRBJ2-5, with D uncertain. The CDR3 sequence is 14 residues long. The germline V gene encodes CDR1 DFQATT and CDR2 SNEGSKA (reference sequence). The V gene lost 1 base and the J gene lost 4 bases, with 13 bases spanning the gap. The CDR3 sequence is CSARAPDLGETQYF. The CDR3 nucleotides read TGCAGTGCTAGAGCACCAGACTTGGGAGAGACCCAGTACTTC.

This clonotype is large by share. The V gene is TRBV13, the J gene TRBJ2-7; TRBD2 matches 7 bases. The V segment lost 4 bases and the J segment 4 bases; nucleotides outside the gene matches: 1. Germline loops: CDR1 PRHDT, CDR2 FYEKMQ (reference sequence). The CDR3 has 12 amino acids. The CDR3 bases are TGTGCCAGCAGCTCGGGGGGATACGAGCAGTACTTC. This codes for CASSSGGYEQYF. Full variable domain (outside the CDR3, taken from reference TRBV13 and TRBJ2-7): AAGVIQSPRHLIKEKRETATLKCYPIPRHDTVYWYQQGPGQDPQFLISFYEKMQSDKGSIPDRFSAQQFSDYHSELNMSSLELGDSALYFCASSSGGYEQYFGPGTRLTVT.